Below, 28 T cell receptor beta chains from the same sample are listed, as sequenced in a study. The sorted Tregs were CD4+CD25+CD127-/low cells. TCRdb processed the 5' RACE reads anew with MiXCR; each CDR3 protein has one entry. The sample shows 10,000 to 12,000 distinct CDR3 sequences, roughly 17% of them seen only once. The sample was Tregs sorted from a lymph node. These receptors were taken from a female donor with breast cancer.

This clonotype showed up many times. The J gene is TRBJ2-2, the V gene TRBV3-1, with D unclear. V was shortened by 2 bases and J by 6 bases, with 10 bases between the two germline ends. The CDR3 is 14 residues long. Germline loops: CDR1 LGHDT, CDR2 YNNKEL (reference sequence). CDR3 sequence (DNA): TGTGCCAGCAGCCAACTTCGAGAGGCCGGGGAGCTGTTTTTT. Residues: CASSQLREAGELFF.

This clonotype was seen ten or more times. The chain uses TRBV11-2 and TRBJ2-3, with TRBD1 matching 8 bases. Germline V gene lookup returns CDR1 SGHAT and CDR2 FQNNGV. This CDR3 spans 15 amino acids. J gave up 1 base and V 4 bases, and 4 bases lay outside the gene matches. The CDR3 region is CASSSTGDGTDTQYF. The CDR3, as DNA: TGTGCCAGCAGCTCGACAGGGGATGGCACAGATACGCAGTATTTT.

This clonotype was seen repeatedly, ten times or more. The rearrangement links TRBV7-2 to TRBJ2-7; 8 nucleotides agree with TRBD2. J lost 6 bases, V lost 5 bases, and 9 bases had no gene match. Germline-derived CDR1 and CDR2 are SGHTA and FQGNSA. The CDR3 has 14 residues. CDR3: CASSPNGLAGEQYF. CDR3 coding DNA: TGTGCCAGCAGCCCTAATGGACTAGCCGGCGAGCAGTACTTC.

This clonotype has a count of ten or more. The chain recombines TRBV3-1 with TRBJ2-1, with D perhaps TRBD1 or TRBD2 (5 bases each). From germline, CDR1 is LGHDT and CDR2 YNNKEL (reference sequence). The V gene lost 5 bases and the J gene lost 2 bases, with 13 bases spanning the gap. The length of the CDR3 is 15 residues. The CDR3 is CASSYGTGTYNEQFF. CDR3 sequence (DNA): TGTGCCAGCAGCTACGGGACGGGAACCTACAATGAGCAGTTCTTC.

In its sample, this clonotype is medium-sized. The CDR3 here is CASSIGLNYEQYF. The CDR3 DNA is TGCGCCAGCAGCATCGGGCTAAATTACGAGCAGTACTTC. The gene calls are TRBV5-1 and TRBJ2-7; D remains ambiguous. With 4 bases removed from V and 4 bases from J, the gap between germline ends came to 12 bases. The CDR3 covers 13 residues. From germline, CDR1 is SGHRS and CDR2 YFSETQ.

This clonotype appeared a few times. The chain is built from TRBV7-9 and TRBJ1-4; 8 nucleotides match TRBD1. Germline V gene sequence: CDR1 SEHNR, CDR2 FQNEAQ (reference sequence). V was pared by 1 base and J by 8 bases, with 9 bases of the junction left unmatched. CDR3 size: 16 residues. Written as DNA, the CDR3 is TGTGCCAGCAGCTTAGAAGAGGGCAGGGGGCGCGAAAAACTGTTTTTT. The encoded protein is CASSLEEGRGREKLFF.

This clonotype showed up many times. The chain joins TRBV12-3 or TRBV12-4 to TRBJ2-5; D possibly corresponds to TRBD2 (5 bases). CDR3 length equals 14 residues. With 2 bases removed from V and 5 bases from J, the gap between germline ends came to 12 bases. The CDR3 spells CASSLSVPGETQYF. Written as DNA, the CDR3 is TGTGCCAGCAGTTTATCAGTCCCGGGGGAGACCCAGTACTTC.

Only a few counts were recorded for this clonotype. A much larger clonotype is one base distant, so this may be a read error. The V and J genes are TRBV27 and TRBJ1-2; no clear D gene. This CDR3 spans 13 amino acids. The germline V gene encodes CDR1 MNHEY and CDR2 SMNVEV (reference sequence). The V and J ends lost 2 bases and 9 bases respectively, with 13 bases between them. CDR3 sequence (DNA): TGTGCCAGCAGTTTAATTTCAGCGGGGTGCTACACCTTC. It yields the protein CASSLISAGCYTF.

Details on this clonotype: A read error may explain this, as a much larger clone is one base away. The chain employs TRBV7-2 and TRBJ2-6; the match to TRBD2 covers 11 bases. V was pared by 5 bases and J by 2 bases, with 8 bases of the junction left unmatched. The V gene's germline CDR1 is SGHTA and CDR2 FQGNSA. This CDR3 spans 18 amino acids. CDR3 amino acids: CTSSPTLSGRAGANVLTF. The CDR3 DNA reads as TGTACCAGCAGCCCTACCCTTAGCGGGAGGGCTGGGGCCAACGTCCTGACTTTC.

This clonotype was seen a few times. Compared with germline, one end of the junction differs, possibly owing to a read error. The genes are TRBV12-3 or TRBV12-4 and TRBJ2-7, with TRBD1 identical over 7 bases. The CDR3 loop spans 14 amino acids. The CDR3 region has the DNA TGTGACAGCAGAGACAGGGTAAACTCCTACGAGCAGTACTTC. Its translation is CDSRDRVNSYEQYF.

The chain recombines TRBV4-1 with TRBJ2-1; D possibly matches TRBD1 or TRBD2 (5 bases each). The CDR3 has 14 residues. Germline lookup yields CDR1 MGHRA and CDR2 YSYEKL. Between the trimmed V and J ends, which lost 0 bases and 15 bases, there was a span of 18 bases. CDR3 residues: CASSQDSLRGVLFF. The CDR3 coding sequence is TGCGCCAGCAGCCAAGATTCCCTCCGGGGCGTCTTGTTCTTC.

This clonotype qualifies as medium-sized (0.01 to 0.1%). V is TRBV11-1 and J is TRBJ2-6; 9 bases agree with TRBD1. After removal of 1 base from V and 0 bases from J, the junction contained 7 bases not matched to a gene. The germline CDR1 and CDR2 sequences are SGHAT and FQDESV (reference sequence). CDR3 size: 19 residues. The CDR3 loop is CASSLEVDRGSSGANVLTF. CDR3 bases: TGTGCCAGCAGCTTAGAAGTAGACAGGGGGTCCTCTGGGGCCAACGTCCTGACTTTC.

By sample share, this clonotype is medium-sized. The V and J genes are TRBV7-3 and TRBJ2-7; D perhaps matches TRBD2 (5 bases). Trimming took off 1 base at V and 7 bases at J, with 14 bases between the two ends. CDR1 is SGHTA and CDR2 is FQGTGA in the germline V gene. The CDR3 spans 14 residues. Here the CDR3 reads CASSLNHAGAEQYF. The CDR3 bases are TGTGCCAGCAGCTTAAATCATGCGGGTGCAGAGCAGTACTTC.

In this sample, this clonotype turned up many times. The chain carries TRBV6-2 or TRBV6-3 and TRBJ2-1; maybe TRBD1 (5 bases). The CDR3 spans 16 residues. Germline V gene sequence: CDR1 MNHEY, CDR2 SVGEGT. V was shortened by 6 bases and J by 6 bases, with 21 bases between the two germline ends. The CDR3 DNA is TGTGCCAGCAGGGACATTAAGGGCTCAACTCGCAATGAGCAGTTCTTC. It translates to CASRDIKGSTRNEQFF.

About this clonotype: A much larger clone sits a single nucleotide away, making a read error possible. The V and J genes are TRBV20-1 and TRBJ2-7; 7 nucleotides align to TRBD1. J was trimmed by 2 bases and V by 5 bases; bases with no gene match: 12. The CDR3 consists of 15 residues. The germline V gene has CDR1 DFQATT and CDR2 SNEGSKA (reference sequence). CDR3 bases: TGCAGTGCTGGGGACGCCGCAGGGGGAACCTACGAGCAGTACTTC. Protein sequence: CSAGDAAGGTYEQYF.

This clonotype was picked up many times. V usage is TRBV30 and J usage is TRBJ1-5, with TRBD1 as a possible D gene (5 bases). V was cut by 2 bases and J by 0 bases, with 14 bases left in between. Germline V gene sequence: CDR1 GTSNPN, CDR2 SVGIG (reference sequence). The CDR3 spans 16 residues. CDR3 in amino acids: CAWSFRDSYSNQPQHF. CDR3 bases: TGTGCCTGGAGTTTCCGGGACTCCTATAGCAATCAGCCCCAGCATTTT.

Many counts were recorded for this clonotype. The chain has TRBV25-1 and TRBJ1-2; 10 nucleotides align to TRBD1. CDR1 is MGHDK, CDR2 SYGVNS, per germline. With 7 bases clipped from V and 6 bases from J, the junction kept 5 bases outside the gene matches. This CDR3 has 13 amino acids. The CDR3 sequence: CASTPGTGDGYTF. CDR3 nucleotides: TGTGCCAGCACTCCCGGGACAGGGGATGGCTACACCTTC.

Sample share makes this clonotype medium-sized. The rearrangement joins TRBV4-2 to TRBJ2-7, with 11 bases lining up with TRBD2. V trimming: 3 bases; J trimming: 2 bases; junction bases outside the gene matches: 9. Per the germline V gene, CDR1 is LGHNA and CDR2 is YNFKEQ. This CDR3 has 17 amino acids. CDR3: CASSHISGTSGTYEQYF. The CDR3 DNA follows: TGTGCCAGCAGCCATATATCCGGGACTAGCGGAACCTACGAGCAGTACTTC.

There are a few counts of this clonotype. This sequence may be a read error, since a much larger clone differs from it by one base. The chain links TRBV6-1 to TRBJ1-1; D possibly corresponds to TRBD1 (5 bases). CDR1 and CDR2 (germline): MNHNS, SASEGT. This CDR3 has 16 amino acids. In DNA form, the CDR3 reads TGTTCCAGCACCTTAAGGGGCCGGGGAGTTGTCACTGAAGCTTTCTTT. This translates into CSSTLRGRGVVTEAFF.

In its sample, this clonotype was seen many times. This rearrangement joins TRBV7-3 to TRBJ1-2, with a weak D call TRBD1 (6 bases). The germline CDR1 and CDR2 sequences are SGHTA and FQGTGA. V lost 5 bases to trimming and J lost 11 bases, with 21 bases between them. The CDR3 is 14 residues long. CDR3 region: CASSRGDKDWGYTF. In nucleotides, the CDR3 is TGTGCCAGCAGCCGGGGGGACAAAGATTGGGGGTACACCTTC.

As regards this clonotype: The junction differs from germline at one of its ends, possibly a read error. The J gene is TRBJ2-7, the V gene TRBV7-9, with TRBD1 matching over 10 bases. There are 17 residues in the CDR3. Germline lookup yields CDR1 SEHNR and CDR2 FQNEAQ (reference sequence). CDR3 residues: CASSLFALGDRGYKQYF. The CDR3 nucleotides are TGTGCCAGCAGCTTATTTGCACTGGGGGACAGGGGCTACAAGCAGTACTTC.

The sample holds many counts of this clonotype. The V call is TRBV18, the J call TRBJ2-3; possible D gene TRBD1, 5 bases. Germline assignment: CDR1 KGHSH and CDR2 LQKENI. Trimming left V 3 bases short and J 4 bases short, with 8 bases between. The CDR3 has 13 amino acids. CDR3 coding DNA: TGTGCCAGCTCACCTAGGGGTGCAGATACGCAGTATTTT. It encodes CASSPRGADTQYF.

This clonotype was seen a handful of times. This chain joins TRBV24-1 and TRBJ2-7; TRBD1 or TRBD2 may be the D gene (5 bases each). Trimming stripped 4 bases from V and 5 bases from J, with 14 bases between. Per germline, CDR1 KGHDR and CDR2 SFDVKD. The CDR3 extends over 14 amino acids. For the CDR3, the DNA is TGTGCCACCAGTGACAAGAGGGGCCCCCACGAGCAGTACTTC. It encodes CATSDKRGPHEQYF.

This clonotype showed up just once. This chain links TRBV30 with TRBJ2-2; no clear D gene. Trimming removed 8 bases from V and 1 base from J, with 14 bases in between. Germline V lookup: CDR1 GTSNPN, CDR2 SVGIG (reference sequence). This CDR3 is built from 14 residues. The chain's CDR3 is CAVPGPWNTGELFF. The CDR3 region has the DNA TGTGCCGTACCCGGACCATGGAACACCGGGGAGCTGTTTTTT.

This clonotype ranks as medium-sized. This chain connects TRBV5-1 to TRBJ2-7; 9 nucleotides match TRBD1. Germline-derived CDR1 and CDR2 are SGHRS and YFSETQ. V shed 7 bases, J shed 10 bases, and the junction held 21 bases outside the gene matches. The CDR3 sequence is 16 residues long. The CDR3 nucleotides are TGCGCCAGCGCTCCCGGGACAGGGCCTCAAACGACCCCCCAGTACTTC. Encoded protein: CASAPGTGPQTTPQYF.

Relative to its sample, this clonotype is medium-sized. The CDR3 DNA is TGTGCCAGCAGCTCCACCCCTACTAGCGAAGAGACCCAGTACTTC. Translating it yields CASSSTPTSEETQYF. The genes are TRBV7-8 and TRBJ2-5; 7 bases are a match to TRBD2. Germline trimming cut 4 bases from V and 3 bases from J; bases unmatched to any gene: 8. In germline, CDR1 is SGHVS, CDR2 FQNEAQ. CDR3 size: 15 residues.

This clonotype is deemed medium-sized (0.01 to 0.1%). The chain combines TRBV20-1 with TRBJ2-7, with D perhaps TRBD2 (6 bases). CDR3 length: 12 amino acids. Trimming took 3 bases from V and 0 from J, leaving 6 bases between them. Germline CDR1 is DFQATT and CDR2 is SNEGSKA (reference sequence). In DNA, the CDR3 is TGCAGTGCTAGCGGGAGCTCCTACGAGCAGTACTTC. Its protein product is CSASGSSYEQYF.

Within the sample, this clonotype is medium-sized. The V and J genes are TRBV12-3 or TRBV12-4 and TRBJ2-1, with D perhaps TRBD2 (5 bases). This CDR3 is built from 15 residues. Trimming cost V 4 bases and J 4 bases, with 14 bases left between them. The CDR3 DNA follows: TGTGCCAGCAGTTCGGAAAGGACTTTTTACAATGAGCAGTTCTTC. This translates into CASSSERTFYNEQFF.